The 16 T cell receptor beta chains below come from one sample, sequenced in a study of cytomegalovirus exposure and HLA in healthy donors. Vbeta (60) and Jbeta (13) primers were used in the PCR. The method was immunoSEQ multiplex PCR; TCRdb's version includes in-frame clones alone and lacks a portion of them. The sample has about 160,000 clones; roughly 80% are singletons. Specimen: PBMCs. Receptors originate from a woman under 40 in good health and CMV-seropositive.

The rearrangement uses TRBV4-3 and TRBJ1-6; D is unclear. The CDR3 sequence is 12 residues long. V was clipped by 8 bases and J by 9 bases, with 11 bases between them. Germline V gene sequence: CDR1 LGHNA, CDR2 YSLEER. CDR3 in amino acids: CASHPKFSPLHF. CDR3 in DNA: TGCGCCAGCCATCCTAAATTTTCACCCCTCCACTTT.

The chain carries TRBV10-3 and TRBJ2-2; D perhaps matches TRBD2 (7 bases). Trimming took off 8 bases at V and 8 bases at J, with 21 bases between the two ends. Germline lookup yields CDR1 ENHRY and CDR2 SYGVKD. The CDR3 loop spans 15 amino acids. Here the CDR3 reads CAIGPGQRGAGELFF. In DNA, the CDR3 is TGTGCCATCGGACCGGGTCAACGGGGGGCTGGGGAGCTGTTTTTT.

To note about this clone: The conserved phenylalanine or tryptophan normally closing the CDR3 is absent here, so this likely arose from a read error. V gene TRBV5-1 combines with J gene TRBJ2-7; 9 bases are shared with TRBD1. The V segment lost 3 bases and the J segment 2 bases; nucleotides outside the gene matches: 9. This CDR3 contains 16 residues. From germline, CDR1 is SGHRS and CDR2 YFSETQ. The CDR3 loop is CASSWGSGQGTYEQYL. As DNA, the CDR3 is TGCGCCAGCAGCTGGGGGTCGGGACAGGGCACCTACGAGCAGTACCTC.

This clone was picked up a small number of times. V gene TRBV15 combines with J gene TRBJ2-5, with 8 positions matching TRBD1. J gave up 0 bases and V 8 bases, and 11 bases lay outside the gene matches. The CDR3 extends over 16 amino acids. The germline gives CDR1 LNHNV, CDR2 YYDKDF (reference sequence). Written as DNA, the CDR3 is TGTGCCACCGAAGGTCAGGGGGCATCCTACCAAGAGACCCAGTACTTC. As protein: CATEGQGASYQETQYF.

This clone appeared once. V usage is TRBV18 and J usage is TRBJ1-5; 9 bases line up with TRBD1. With 5 bases clipped from V and 4 bases from J, the junction kept 9 bases outside the gene matches. The CDR3 runs 16 residues. From germline, CDR1 is KGHSH and CDR2 LQKENI. CDR3 DNA: TGTGCCAGCTCAGGAACAGGGGGCGTAGGAAATCAGCCCCAGCATTTT. This gives the protein CASSGTGGVGNQPQHF.

The chain uses TRBV6-5 and TRBJ2-5; 9 bases fit TRBD2. The CDR3 has 13 residues. With V trimmed by 4 bases and J by 4 bases, 1 base remained unmatched. Germline V gives CDR1 MNHEY, CDR2 SVGAGI. CDR3 region: CASSLAGAETQYF. CDR3 sequence (DNA): TGTGCCAGCAGTTTAGCGGGGGCAGAGACCCAGTACTTC.

The genes are TRBV2 and TRBJ1-1, with a possible D match to TRBD1 (5 bases). Trimming left V 7 bases short and J 7 bases short, with 13 bases between. Germline V gene data show CDR1 as SNHLY and CDR2 as FYNNEI. The CDR3 length is 12 residues. This CDR3 reads CASTRDRLEAFF. The CDR3 region has the DNA TGTGCCAGCACGCGGGACCGACTTGAAGCTTTCTTT.

The sample holds a few counts of this clone. The chain carries TRBV4-1 and TRBJ2-4, with D maybe TRBD1 (5 bases). V was pared by 1 base and J by 4 bases, with 11 bases between. The V gene's germline CDR1 is MGHRA and CDR2 YSYEKL. CDR3 size: 15 residues. The CDR3 nucleotides read TGCGCCAGCAGCCAAGTGGGCAGGGCTAAAAACATTCAGTACTTC. It is translated as CASSQVGRAKNIQYF.

V usage is TRBV30 and J usage is TRBJ2-3; perhaps TRBD2 as D (5 bases). Germline CDR1 is GTSNPN and CDR2 is SVGIG (reference sequence). The CDR3 is 14 amino acids. V was pared by 3 bases and J by 2 bases, with 12 bases between. CDR3: CAWRGSVFTDTQYF. The CDR3 bases are TGTGCCTGGAGGGGTAGCGTGTTCACAGATACGCAGTATTTT.

CDR3 nucleotides: TGTGCCAGCAGCTCCCCGTCAGGGATTCTGTATGGCTACACCTTC. This codes for CASSSPSGILYGYTF. This chain links TRBV28 with TRBJ1-2, with D perhaps TRBD1 (5 bases). Trimming took 6 bases from V and 5 from J, leaving 19 bases between them. The CDR3 consists of 15 residues. CDR1 is MDHEN, CDR2 SYDVKM, per germline.

The chain is built from TRBV28 and TRBJ1-1; 10 bases are shared with TRBD1. The V and J ends lost 6 bases and 8 bases, in that order; junction bases with no gene match: 9. CDR1 and CDR2 (germline): MDHEN, SYDVKM. The CDR3 spans 14 residues. The CDR3 region is CASSLSGTGAEAFF. For the CDR3, the DNA is TGTGCCAGCAGCCTGTCCGGGACAGGGGCCGAAGCTTTCTTT.

This chain joins TRBV29-1 and TRBJ2-3, with 8 positions matching TRBD1. The J segment lost 6 bases and the V segment lost 6 bases, leaving 5 bases of the junction unmatched. Germline V gene lookup returns CDR1 SQVTM and CDR2 ANQGSEA. The CDR3 loop spans 12 amino acids. In DNA, the CDR3 is TGCAGCGTCAGTCAGGGGGCTGATACGCAGTATTTT. Protein sequence: CSVSQGADTQYF.

The chain has TRBV13 and TRBJ2-3, with 9 bases that match TRBD2. V was clipped by 5 bases and J by 4 bases; unmatched bases: 7. Germline V lookup: CDR1 PRHDT, CDR2 FYEKMQ (reference sequence). The length of the CDR3 is 15 residues. CDR3 coding DNA: TGTGCCAGCAGCCAAGCGGGGGGAGGGGCAGATACGCAGTATTTT. Protein sequence: CASSQAGGGADTQYF.

This sequence joins TRBV2 and TRBJ1-4, with D possibly TRBD1 on 5 matching bases. Germline V gene lookup returns CDR1 SNHLY and CDR2 FYNNEI. Between the trimmed V and J ends, which lost 6 bases and 10 bases, there was a span of 24 bases. The CDR3 spans 16 residues. The CDR3 sequence is CASRPLPGYQGGKLFF. The CDR3 DNA reads as TGTGCCAGCAGACCCCTTCCAGGGTACCAGGGAGGAAAACTGTTTTTT.

This chain connects TRBV7-6 to TRBJ2-1; 9 positions match TRBD2. The germline V gene encodes CDR1 SGHVS and CDR2 FNYEAQ. The length of the CDR3 is 15 residues. The J segment lost 2 bases and the V segment lost 1 base, leaving 0 bases of the junction unmatched. The CDR3 reads CASSLGGGAYNEQFF. CDR3 nucleotides: TGTGCCAGCAGCTTAGGCGGGGGGGCCTACAATGAGCAGTTCTTC.

The chain links TRBV28 to TRBJ1-2; TRBD1 agrees at 10 bases. The CDR3 contains 18 residues. Looked up from germline, CDR1 is MDHEN and CDR2 is SYDVKM. The V gene end was trimmed by 4 bases and the J gene end by 4 bases; junction bases not matched to a gene: 15. The CDR3 nucleotides are TGTGCCAGCAGTTCCAATTCCGGGACAGGGGATGGTAGCTATGGCTACACCTTC. It is translated as CASSSNSGTGDGSYGYTF.